Listed here is a single T cell receptor (beta chain). Trimming stripped 4 bases from V and 0 bases from J, with 22 bases between. This CDR3 spans 18 amino acids. The germline CDR1 and CDR2 sequences are MNHEY and SMNVEV (reference sequence). The data are from a study of blood T cell repertoires in COVID-19. As for the study in general: Acute and convalescent COVID-19 samples came from the United States, Italy and Spain. Sample material is recorded as cDNA or gDNA derived from T cells, B-cell-depleted T cells, or PBMCs.

Study processing details: Estimates of nucleated cell counts were drawn from the amplification of reference gene primers. Measured with immunoSEQ multiplex PCR; TCRdb has only the in-frame clones, and not every one. The V and J calls and clone size are taken from that table; D and trimming were inferred from the DNA. The sample contains around 160,000 clones, around 84% of which appear only once. Sequenced input: peripheral blood. This sequence joins TRBV27 and TRBJ2-7, with D perhaps matching TRBD1 (8 bases). The sequence came from a man aged 55 to 70 with active or convalescent COVID-19. The DNA for the CDR3 is TGTGCCAGCAGTTGGTGCACAGGGGGACTAACCTTCTCCTACGAGCAGTACTTC. Amino acid sequence: CASSWCTGGLTFSYEQYF.